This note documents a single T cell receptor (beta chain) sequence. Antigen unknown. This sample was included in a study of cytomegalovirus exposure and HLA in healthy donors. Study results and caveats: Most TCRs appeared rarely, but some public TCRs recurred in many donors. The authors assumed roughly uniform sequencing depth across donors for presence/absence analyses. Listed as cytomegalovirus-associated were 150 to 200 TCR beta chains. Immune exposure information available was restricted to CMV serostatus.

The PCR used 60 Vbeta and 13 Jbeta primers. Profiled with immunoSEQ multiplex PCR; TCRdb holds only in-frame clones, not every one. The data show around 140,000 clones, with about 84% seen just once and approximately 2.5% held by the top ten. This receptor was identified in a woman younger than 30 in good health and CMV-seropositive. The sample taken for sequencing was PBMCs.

For the CDR3, the DNA is TGCGCCAGCAGCTTTTACTCTACAGGGATGGTCGAGCAGTACTTC. Amino acids: CASSFYSTGMVEQYF. The rearrangement joins TRBV4-1 to TRBJ2-7, with D maybe TRBD1 (6 bases). The germline V gene encodes CDR1 MGHRA and CDR2 YSYEKL. The CDR3 has 15 amino acids. V was pared by 5 bases and J by 6 bases, with 20 bases between.